The TCR beta chain described here comes from a study of technical replicates of blood from a few donors (TCRdb year 2017). CDR1 and CDR2, looked up from the germline V gene, are SGHRS and YFSETQ. Measured from the cysteine to the phenylalanine, the CDR3 is 17 residues long. The DNA shown is the 51-base CDR3, in frame from base 1. V is pruned by 5 bases and J by 7 bases, leaving 17 bases of the junction without a gene match. The count of this clone is one. The antigen it recognizes is unknown. The input lacks base qualities; no much larger clone sits a single base away. The method was the immunoSEQ multiplex PCR assay. In TCRdb, the immuneACCESS table is reduced to in-frame sequences with V and J assigned. These tables do not hold every clone; where another copy was compared, an unresolved V gene accounts for under half, and the others remain unexplained. Within this sample are tens of thousands of clones, with roughly 90% of them counted one time only. 4% to 5% of the sample is taken by the ten largest.

This sequence originates from a human donor in good health. Some clones in this sample may be carry-over from other donors' samples. The sequence is built from TRBV5-1 and TRBJ2-2; 7 of the junction bases match TRBD1. Material: PBMCs. The nucleotides read TGCGCCAGCAGACCGAGATCGGGACAGACAACGGGCGGGGAGCTGTTTTTT. Its translation reads: CASRPRSGQTTGGELFF.